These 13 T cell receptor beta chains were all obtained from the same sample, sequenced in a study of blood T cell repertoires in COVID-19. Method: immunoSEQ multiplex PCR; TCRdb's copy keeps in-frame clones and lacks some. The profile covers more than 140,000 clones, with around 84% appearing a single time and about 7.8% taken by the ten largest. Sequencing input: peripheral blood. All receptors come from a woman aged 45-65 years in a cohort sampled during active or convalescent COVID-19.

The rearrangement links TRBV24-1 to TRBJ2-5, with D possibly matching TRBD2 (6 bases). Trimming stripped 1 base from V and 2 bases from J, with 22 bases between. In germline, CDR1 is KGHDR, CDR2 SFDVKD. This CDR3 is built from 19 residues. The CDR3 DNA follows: TGTGCCACCAGTGATTTAGGGACCGCGCGCGGGGCCTTTCAAGAGACCCAGTACTTC. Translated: CATSDLGTARGAFQETQYF.

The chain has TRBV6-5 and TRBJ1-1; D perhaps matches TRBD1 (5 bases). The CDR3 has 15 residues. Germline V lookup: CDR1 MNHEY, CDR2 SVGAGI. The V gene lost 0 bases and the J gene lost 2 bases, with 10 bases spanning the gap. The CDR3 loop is CASSYSGGANTEAFF. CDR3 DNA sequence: TGTGCCAGCAGTTACTCTGGCGGGGCTAACACTGAAGCTTTCTTT.

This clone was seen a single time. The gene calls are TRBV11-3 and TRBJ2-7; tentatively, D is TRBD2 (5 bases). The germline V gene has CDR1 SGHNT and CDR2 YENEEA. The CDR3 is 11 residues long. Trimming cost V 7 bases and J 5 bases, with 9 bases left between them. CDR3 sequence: CASTRRHEQYF. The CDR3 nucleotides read TGTGCCAGCACCCGGAGGCACGAGCAGTACTTC.

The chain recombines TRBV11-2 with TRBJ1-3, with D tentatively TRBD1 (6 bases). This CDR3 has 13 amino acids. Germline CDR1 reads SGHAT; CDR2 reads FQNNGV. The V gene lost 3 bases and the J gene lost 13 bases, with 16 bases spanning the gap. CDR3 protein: CASSFSGGVEIYF. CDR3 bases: TGTGCCAGCAGCTTCAGTGGGGGCGTTGAGATATATTTT.

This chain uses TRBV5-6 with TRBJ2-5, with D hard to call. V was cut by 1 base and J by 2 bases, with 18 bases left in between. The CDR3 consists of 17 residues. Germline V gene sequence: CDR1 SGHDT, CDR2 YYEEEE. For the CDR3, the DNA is TGTGCCAGCAGCTTGTTGGCGGCCTCAGATTCTCAAGAGACCCAGTACTTC. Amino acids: CASSLLAASDSQETQYF. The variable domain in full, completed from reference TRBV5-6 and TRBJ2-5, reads DAGVTQSPTHLIKTRGQQVTLRCSPKSGHDTVSWYQQALGQGPQFIFQYYEEEERQRGNFPDRFSGHQFPNYSSELNVNALLLGDSALYLCASSLLAASDSQETQYFGPGTRLLVL.

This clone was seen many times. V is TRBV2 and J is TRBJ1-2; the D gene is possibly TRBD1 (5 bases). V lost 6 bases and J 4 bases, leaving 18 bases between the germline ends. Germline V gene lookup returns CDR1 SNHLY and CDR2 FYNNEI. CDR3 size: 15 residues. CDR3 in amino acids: CASRVTGVVSYGYTF. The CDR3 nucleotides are TGTGCCAGCAGGGTCACGGGGGTTGTCTCCTATGGCTACACCTTC.

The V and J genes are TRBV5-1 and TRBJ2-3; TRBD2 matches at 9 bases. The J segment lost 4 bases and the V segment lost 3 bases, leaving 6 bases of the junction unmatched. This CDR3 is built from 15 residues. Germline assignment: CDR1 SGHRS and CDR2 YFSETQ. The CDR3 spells CASSSAGGIADTQYF. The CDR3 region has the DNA TGCGCCAGCAGCTCCGCGGGGGGGATCGCAGATACGCAGTATTTT. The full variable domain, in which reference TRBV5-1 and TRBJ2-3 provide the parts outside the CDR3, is KAGVTQTPRYLIKTRGQQVTLSCSPISGHRSVSWYQQTPGQGLQFLFEYFSETQRNKGNFPGRFSGRQFSNSRSEMNVSTLELGDSALYLCASSSAGGIADTQYFGPGTRLTVL.

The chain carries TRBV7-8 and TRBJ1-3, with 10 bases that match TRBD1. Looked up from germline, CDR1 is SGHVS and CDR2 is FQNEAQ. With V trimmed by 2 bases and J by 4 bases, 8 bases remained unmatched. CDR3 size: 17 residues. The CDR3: CASSLPGQGSLGNTIYF. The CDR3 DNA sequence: TGTGCCAGCAGCTTACCGGGACAGGGGTCCTTGGGAAACACCATATATTTT.

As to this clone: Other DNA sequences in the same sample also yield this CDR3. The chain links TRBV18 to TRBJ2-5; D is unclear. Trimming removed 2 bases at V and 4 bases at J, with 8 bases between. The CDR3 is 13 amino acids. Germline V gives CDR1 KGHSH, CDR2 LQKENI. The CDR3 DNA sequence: TGTGCCAGCTCACCATCCGGTGGAGAGACCCAGTACTTC. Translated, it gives CASSPSGGETQYF. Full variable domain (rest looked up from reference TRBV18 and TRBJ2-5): NAGVMQNPRHLVRRRGQEARLRCSPMKGHSHVYWYRQLPEEGLKFMVYLQKENIIDESGMPKERFSAEFPKEGPSILRIQQVVRGDSAAYFCASSPSGGETQYFGPGTRLLVL.

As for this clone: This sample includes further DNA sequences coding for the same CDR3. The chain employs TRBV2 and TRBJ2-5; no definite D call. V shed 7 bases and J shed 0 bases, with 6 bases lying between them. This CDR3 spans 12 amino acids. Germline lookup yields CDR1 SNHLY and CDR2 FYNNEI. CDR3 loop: CASTVNQETQYF. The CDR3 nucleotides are TGTGCCAGCACGGTAAACCAAGAGACCCAGTACTTC.

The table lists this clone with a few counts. The CDR3: CASSEQQRTYEQYF. The CDR3, as DNA: TGTGCCAGCAGTGAACAACAGAGAACCTACGAGCAGTACTTC. This sequence joins TRBV2 and TRBJ2-7, with D uncertain. This CDR3 spans 14 amino acids. Germline V CDR1 and CDR2: SNHLY, FYNNEI. V lost 2 bases to trimming and J lost 2 bases, with 10 bases between them.

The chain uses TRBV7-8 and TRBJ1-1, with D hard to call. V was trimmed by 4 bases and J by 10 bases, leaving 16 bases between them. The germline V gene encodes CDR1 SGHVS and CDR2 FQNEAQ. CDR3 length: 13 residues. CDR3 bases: TGTGCCAGCAGCTCCTCGCCCACAATTCGAGCTTTCTTT. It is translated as CASSSSPTIRAFF.

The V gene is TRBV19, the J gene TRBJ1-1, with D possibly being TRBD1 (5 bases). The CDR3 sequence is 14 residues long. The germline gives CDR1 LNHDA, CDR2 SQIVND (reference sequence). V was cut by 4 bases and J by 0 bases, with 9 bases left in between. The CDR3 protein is CASSTREVNTEAFF. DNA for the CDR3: TGTGCCAGTAGTACCAGGGAGGTGAACACTGAAGCTTTCTTT. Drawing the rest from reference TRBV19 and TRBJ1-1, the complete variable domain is DGGITQSPKYLFRKEGQNVTLSCEQNLNHDAMYWYRQDPGQGLRLIYYSQIVNDFQKGDIAEGYSVSREKKESFPLTVTSAQKNPTAFYLCASSTREVNTEAFFGQGTRLTVV.